A selection of T cell receptor beta chains follows, all from one sample in a study of shared clonotypes between healthy human individuals. Using immunoSEQ multiplex PCR, the repertoire was profiled, and TCRdb retains in-frame clones only, with some absent. The table shows millions of clones, with about 95% occurring only once. The specimen was naive CD4+ T cells sorted from blood. The receptors here all came from a man younger than 35 in good health. Each CDR3 is given with its conserved first and last residue. Each record gives: CDR3 protein, CDR3 DNA, J gene, CDR3 length, D gene, V gene. A D gene is named only where the DNA matches it firmly.

CDR3aa: CASSYSSAGTSYEQYF; CDR3nt: TGTGCCAGTAGTTATAGTTCGGCGGGAACCTCCTACGAGCAGTACTTC; j_gene: TRBJ2-7; len: 16; d_gene: .; v_gene: TRBV19
CDR3aa: CATSRGTGQNTEAFF; CDR3nt: TGTGCCACCAGCAGAGGAACGGGACAGAACACTGAAGCTTTCTTT; j_gene: TRBJ1-1; len: 15; d_gene: .; v_gene: TRBV15
CDR3aa: CASSPGSGGPSGEQFF; CDR3nt: TGTGCCAGCAGCCCGGGGAGCGGGGGGCCTTCGGGAGAGCAGTTCTTC; j_gene: TRBJ2-1; len: 16; d_gene: TRBD2; v_gene: TRBV11-2
CDR3aa: CASSRSTGTSFRNEQFF; CDR3nt: TGTGCCAGCAGCAGAAGCACCGGGACTAGTTTTCGCAATGAGCAGTTCTTC; j_gene: TRBJ2-1; len: 17; d_gene: TRBD2; v_gene: TRBV7-2
CDR3aa: CASSLLGRENTEAFF; CDR3nt: TGTGCCAGCAGCTTATTAGGGCGGGAAAACACTGAAGCTTTCTTT; j_gene: TRBJ1-1; len: 15; d_gene: .; v_gene: TRBV7-9
CDR3aa: CASSQTPRTSGRHTLDTQYF; CDR3nt: TGCGCCAGCAGCCAGACCCCTAGGACTAGCGGGAGGCACACCTTGGATACGCAGTATTTT; j_gene: TRBJ2-3; len: 20; d_gene: TRBD2; v_gene: TRBV4-1
CDR3aa: CASSSGQGNNEQFF; CDR3nt: TGTGCCAGCAGCTCCGGACAGGGGAACAATGAGCAGTTCTTC; j_gene: TRBJ2-1; len: 14; d_gene: TRBD1; v_gene: TRBV13
CDR3aa: CASSHDRTNQPQHF; CDR3nt: TGTGCCAGCAGTCACGACAGAACTAATCAGCCCCAGCATTTT; j_gene: TRBJ1-5; len: 14; d_gene: .; v_gene: TRBV2
CDR3aa: CASSYSRQGHNEQFF; CDR3nt: TGTGCCAGCAGTTACTCGAGACAGGGACACAATGAGCAGTTCTTC; j_gene: TRBJ2-1; len: 15; d_gene: TRBD1; v_gene: TRBV6-6
CDR3aa: CASKRGPSGNTGELFF; CDR3nt: TGTGCCAGTAAGAGGGGTCCTAGCGGCAACACCGGGGAGCTGTTTTTT; j_gene: TRBJ2-2; len: 16; d_gene: TRBD2; v_gene: TRBV11-3
CDR3aa: CASSVGGRTNTEAFF; CDR3nt: TGTGCCAGCAGCGTAGGGGGGAGGACGAACACTGAAGCTTTCTTT; j_gene: TRBJ1-1; len: 15; d_gene: .; v_gene: TRBV9
CDR3aa: CASSLGGSSSPLHF; CDR3nt: TGTGCCAGCAGCCTGGGGGGCTCGAGTTCACCCCTCCACTTT; j_gene: TRBJ1-6; len: 14; d_gene: .; v_gene: TRBV27
CDR3aa: CAWSLGQLSGNTIYF; CDR3nt: TGTGCCTGGAGTTTAGGACAGCTCTCTGGAAACACCATATATTTT; j_gene: TRBJ1-3; len: 15; d_gene: .; v_gene: TRBV30
CDR3aa: CASSEQGADGYTF; CDR3nt: TGTGCCAGCAGTGAACAGGGGGCTGATGGCTACACCTTC; j_gene: TRBJ1-2; len: 13; d_gene: TRBD1; v_gene: TRBV2
CDR3aa: CAWSPDSGQLMNTEAFF; CDR3nt: TGTGCCTGGAGTCCCGATTCGGGACAACTAATGAACACTGAAGCTTTCTTT; j_gene: TRBJ1-1; len: 17; d_gene: .; v_gene: TRBV30